Here is one T cell receptor beta chain with its context. The entry originates in a study of technical replicates of blood from a handful of donors. TCRdb keeps only in-frame clones here, not all; method: immunoSEQ multiplex PCR. The sample consists of some 87,000 clones, 97% of them appearing once. Germline assignment: CDR1 MDHEN and CDR2 SYDVKM. V shed 5 bases, J shed 3 bases, and the junction held 8 bases outside the gene matches. The CDR3 covers 15 residues. This receptor was obtained from a human donor in good health. The chain recombines TRBV28 with TRBJ2-7, with 9 bases that match TRBD2. Sequencing used T cells isolated from PBMCs. In DNA form, the CDR3 reads TGTGCCAGCAGTGCTCCTAGCGGGAATCGCTACGAGCAGTACTTC. Translating it yields CASSAPSGNRYEQYF.